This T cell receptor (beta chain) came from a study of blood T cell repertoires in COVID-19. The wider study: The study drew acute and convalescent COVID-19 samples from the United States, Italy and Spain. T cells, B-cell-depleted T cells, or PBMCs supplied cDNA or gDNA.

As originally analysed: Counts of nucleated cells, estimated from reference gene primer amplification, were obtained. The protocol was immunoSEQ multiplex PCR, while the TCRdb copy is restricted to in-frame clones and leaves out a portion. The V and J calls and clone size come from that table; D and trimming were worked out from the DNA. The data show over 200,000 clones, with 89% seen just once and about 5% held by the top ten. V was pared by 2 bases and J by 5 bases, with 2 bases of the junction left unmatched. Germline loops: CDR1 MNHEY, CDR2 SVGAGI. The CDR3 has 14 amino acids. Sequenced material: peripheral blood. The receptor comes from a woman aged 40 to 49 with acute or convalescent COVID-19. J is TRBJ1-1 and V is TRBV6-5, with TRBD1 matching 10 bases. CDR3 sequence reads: CASSYGQGVTEAFF. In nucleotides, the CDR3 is TGTGCCAGCAGTTACGGACAGGGGGTAACTGAAGCTTTCTTT.